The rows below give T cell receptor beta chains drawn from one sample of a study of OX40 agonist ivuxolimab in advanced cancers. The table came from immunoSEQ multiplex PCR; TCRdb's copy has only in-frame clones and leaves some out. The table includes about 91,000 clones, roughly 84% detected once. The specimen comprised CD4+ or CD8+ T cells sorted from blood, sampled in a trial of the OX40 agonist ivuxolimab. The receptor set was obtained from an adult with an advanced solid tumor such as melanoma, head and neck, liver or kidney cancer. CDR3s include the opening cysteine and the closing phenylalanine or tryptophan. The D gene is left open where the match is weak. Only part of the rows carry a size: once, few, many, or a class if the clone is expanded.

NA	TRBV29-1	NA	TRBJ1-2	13	TGCAGCGCCAAACGCTCCGGCATGGGAGGCTACACCTTC	CSAKRSGMGGYTF
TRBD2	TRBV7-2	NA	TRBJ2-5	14	TGTGCCAGCGAAGTAGCGGGGGGGCCACAGACCCAGTACTTC	CASEVAGGPQTQYF
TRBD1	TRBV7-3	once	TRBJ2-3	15	TGTGCCAGCAGCCTACCCCCCGGGACAGGGGGTCGCTTGTATTTT	CASSLPPGTGGRLYF
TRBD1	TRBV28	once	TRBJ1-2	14	TGTGCCAGCAGGGAGGGGGCCAGGGGTGTTGGCTACACCTTC	CASREGARGVGYTF
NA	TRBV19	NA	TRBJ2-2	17	TGTGCCAGTAGGAAGACAGGTCGGCGTTCGAACACCGGGGAGCTGTTTTTT	CASRKTGRRSNTGELFF
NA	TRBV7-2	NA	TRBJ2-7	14	TGTGCCAGCAGCTCCCTGACCGACTCCTACGAGCAGTACTTC	CASSSLTDSYEQYF
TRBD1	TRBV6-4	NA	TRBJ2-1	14	TGTGCCAGCAGTGACGGGACAGGTTACAATGAGCAGTTCTTC	CASSDGTGYNEQFF
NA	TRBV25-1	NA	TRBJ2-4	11	TGTGCCAGCAGTGAACTAAACATTCAGTACTTC	CASSELNIQYF
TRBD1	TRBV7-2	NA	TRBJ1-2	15	TGTGCCAGCAGCTTACTCACGGGACAGGCCACGGCTGTCACCTTC	CASSLLTGQATAVTF
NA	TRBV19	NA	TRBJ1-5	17	TGTGCCAGCGACGCCGGACCTAAATCTCTAAGAAATCAGCCCCAGCATTTT	CASDAGPKSLRNQPQHF
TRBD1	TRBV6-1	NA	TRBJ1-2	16	TGCGCCAGCAGTGAACTGTATTCGGACAGGGACTATGGCTACACCTTC	CASSELYSDRDYGYTF
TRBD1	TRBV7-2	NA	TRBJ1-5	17	TGTGCCAGCAGCGGACGGACAGGGGAGGGGGGAAATCAGCCCCAGCATTTT	CASSGRTGEGGNQPQHF
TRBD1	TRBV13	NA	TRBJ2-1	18	TGTGCCAGCAGCTTATTAGGATGGGGCCCAGGGGGTCGTGGAGAGCAGTTCTTC	CASSLLGWGPGGRGEQFF
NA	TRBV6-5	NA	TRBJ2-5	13	TGTGCCAGCAGTTTCTTAGGGGAAGAGACCCAGTACTTC	CASSFLGEETQYF
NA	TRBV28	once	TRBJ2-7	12	TGTGCCAGCAGTTTGGAGACCTACGAGCAGTACTTC	CASSLETYEQYF
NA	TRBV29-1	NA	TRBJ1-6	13	TGCAGCGTTGAGGACAGTGGAAGTTTAACCCTCCACTTT	CSVEDSGSLTLHF
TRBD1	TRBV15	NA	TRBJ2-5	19	TGTGCCACCAGCAGAGATCGCGATGCTGGACAGGGGGGGTTGGAGACCCAGTACTTC	CATSRDRDAGQGGLETQYF
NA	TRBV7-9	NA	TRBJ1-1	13	TGTGCCAGCAGCTTACAAGGGGACACTGAAGCTTTCTTT	CASSLQGDTEAFF
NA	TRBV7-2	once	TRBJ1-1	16	TGTGCCAGCAGCTTTGGCTCTGGGAAGGCGAACACTGAAGCTTTCTTT	CASSFGSGKANTEAFF
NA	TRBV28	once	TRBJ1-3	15	TGTGCCAGCAGTTTAGTTGGGACATTAGGAAACACCATATATTTT	CASSLVGTLGNTIYF
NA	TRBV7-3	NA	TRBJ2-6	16	TGTGCCAGCAGCTCAGCCGGGAGCTCTGGGGCCAACGTCCTGACTTTC	CASSSAGSSGANVLTF
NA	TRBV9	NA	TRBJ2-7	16	TGTGCCAGCAGCGTCGGAGGGGTGGCGAGGCCGGGCGAGCAGTACTTC	CASSVGGVARPGEQYF
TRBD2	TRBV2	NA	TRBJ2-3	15	TGTGCCAGCAGTGAAGGGGGGGGACCAAAGGATACGCAGTATTTT	CASSEGGGPKDTQYF
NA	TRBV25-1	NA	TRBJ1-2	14	TGTGCCAGCAGTGAGGAAACATATAGGCATGGCTACACCTTC	CASSEETYRHGYTF
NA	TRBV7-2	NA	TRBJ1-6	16	TGTGCCAGCAGCCCCCGAGTAGAAGGATATAATTCACCCCTCCACTTT	CASSPRVEGYNSPLHF
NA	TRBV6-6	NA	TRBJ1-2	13	TGTGCCAGCAGTTACGAGGCGAGCTATGGCTACACCTTC	CASSYEASYGYTF
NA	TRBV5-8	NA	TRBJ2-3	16	TGTGCCAGCAGCGAGCTAGCCAAAGAGGGCACAGATACGCAGTATTTT	CASSELAKEGTDTQYF
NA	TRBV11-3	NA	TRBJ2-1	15	TGTGCCAGCAGCTTGCATGGGACATCCTACAATGAGCAGTTCTTC	CASSLHGTSYNEQFF
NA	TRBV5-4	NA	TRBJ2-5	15	TGTGCCAGCAGCTCGTGGACAGATAAGCAAGAGACCCAGTACTTC	CASSSWTDKQETQYF
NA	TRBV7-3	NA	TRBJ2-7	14	TGTGCCAGCAGTCCCGGGACCCAATCCTACGAGCAGTACTTC	CASSPGTQSYEQYF
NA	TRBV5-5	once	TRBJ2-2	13	TGTGCCAGCAGCTTGAGGAACACCGGGGAGCTGTTTTTT	CASSLRNTGELFF
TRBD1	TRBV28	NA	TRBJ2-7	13	TGTGCCACGAACAGGGGGCATCTCTACGAGCAGTACTTC	CATNRGHLYEQYF
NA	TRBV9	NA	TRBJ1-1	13	TGTGTCAGCAGCGTAGGGCGGTACACTGAAGCTTTCTTT	CVSSVGRYTEAFF
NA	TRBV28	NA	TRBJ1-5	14	TGTGCCAGCAGCACGCAACAAGGTGACCAGCCCCAGCATTTT	CASSTQQGDQPQHF
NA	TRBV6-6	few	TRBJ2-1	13	TGTGCCAGCAGTTATACTCAGTACAATGAGCAGTTCTTC	CASSYTQYNEQFF
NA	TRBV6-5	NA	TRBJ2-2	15	TGTGCCAGCAGCCCGGGAGCTACTAACACCGGGGAGCTGTTTTTT	CASSPGATNTGELFF
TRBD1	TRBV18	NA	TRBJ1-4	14	TGTGCCAGCTCACTGGACAGGTCCCAAGAAAAACTGTTTTTT	CASSLDRSQEKLFF
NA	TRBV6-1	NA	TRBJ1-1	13	TGTGCCAGCATAAGCCGTTGGGGAACTGAAGCTTTCTTT	CASISRWGTEAFF
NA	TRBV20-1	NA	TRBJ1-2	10	TGCAGTGCTGGGTTGTATGGCTACACCTTC	CSAGLYGYTF
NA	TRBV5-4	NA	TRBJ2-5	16	TGTGCCAGCAGCTTGGCAATGGACAAGAGGCAAGAGACCCAGTACTTC	CASSLAMDKRQETQYF
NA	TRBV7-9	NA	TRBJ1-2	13	TGTGCCAGCAGCTTATCGGGAAACCATGGCTACACCTTC	CASSLSGNHGYTF